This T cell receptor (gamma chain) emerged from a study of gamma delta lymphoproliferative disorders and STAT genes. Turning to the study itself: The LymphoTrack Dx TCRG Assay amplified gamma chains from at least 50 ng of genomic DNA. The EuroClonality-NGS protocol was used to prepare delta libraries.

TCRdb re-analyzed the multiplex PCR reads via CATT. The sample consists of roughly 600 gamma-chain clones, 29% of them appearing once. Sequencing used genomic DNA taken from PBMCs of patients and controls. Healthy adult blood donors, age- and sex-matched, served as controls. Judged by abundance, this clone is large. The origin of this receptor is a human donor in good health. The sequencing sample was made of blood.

The CDR3 loop reads CALWPNYYKKLF. The CDR3, as DNA: TGTGCCTTGTGGCCCAATTATTATAAGAAACTCTTT. The V call is TRGV9, the J call TRGJ1 or TRGJ2. TCRdb lists no J gene, so it was determined here by aligning the DNA to germline. Germline-derived CDR1 and CDR2 are GITISATS and ISYDGTV (reference sequence). The CDR3 runs to 12 residues. V lost 6 bases, J lost 1 base, and 3 bases stayed unmatched.